This T cell receptor beta chain was recovered during a study of control samples from healthy donors and cancer patients (dated by TCRdb to between 2020 and 2021). Libraries were prepared through the immunoSEQ multiplex PCR assay. TCRdb obtained this table from immuneACCESS and retained in-frame rearrangements with V and J assigned. These tables miss some clones; where compared with another copy, unresolved V genes account for less than half of the shortfall, and the remainder is unexplained. This sample holds approximately 84,000 clones; approximately 82% were observed only once. The leading ten clones occupy approximately 9.8% of the sample. Concerning this clone: The target of this receptor is not known. There are no base qualities to consult, and no much larger clone falls within one base. Distinct nucleotide sequences in the sample also encode this CDR3.

From the cysteine through the phenylalanine, the CDR3 covers 14 amino acids. Of all the DNA, just the CDR3 is kept, 42 bases in frame from base 1. CDR1 is given as SGHTA and CDR2 as FQGNSA, both from the germline V gene. V sheds 3 bases and J sheds 5 bases, leaving 13 bases between their ends. The chain couples TRBV7-2 to TRBJ2-5; the D segment could be TRBD1, given 6 matching bases. Material for sequencing was blood. The sequence came from a woman in her sixties or seventies in good health. The sequenced DNA: TGTGCCAGCAGCTTGGCAGGGGCAGGGGAGACCCAGTACTTC. This sequence encodes CASSLAGAGETQYF.